This T cell receptor beta chain was recorded in a study of blood T cell repertoires in COVID-19. Study at large: PBMCs, B-cell-depleted T cells, or T cells provided the cDNA or gDNA that made up the material.

The CDR3 loop spans 14 amino acids. Trimming left V 0 bases short and J 8 bases short, with 13 bases between. Germline V gives CDR1 LGHDT, CDR2 YNNKEL (reference sequence). The Seattle patients joined while their infection was active and were tracked longitudinally afterward. Source study methods: It was from reference gene primer amplification that nucleated cell counts were estimated. Assay used: immunoSEQ multiplex PCR; TCRdb lists only in-frame clones, some missing. D and trimming come from the DNA, and the V and J calls and clone size come from that table. The sample records nearly 300,000 clones, around 84% being singletons.

The source is a human donor with COVID-19, enrolled during active disease. The donor label of this sample is uncertain. What was sequenced was peripheral blood. The chain employs TRBV3-1 (or the pseudogene TRBV3-2) and TRBJ1-2; D unclear. CDR3 residues: CASSQEARLAGYTF. CDR3 nucleotide sequence: TGTGCCAGCAGCCAAGAGGCGAGGTTAGCAGGCTACACCTTC.